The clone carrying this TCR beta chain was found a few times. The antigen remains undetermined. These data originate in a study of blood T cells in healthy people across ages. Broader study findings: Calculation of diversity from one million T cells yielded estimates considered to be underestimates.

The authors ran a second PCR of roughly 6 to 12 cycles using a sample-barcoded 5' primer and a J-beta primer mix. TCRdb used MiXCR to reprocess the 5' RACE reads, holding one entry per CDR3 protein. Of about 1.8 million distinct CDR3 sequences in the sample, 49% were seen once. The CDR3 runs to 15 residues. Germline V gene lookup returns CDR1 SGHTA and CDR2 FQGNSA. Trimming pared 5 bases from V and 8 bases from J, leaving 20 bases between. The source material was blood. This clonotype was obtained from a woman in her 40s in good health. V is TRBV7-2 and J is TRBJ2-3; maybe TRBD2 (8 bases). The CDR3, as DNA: TGTGCCAGCAGCCCGGGAGGGGGCAGGGTGGTTACGCAGTATTTT. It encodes CASSPGGGRVVTQYF.